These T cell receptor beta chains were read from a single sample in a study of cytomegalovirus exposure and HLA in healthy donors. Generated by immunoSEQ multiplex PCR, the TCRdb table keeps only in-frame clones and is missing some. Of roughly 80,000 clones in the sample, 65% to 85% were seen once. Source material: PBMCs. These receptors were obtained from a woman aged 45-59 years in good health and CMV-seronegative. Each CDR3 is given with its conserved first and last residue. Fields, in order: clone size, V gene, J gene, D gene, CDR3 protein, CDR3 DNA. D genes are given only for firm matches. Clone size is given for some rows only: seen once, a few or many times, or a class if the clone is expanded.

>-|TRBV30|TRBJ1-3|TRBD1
CAWNRGAGNTIYF
TGTGCCTGGAACAGGGGTGCTGGAAACACCATATATTTT
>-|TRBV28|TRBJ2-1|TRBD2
CASSLPTGGNFRNEQFF
TGTGCCAGCAGCCTCCCAACCGGGGGGAACTTTAGAAATGAGCAGTTCTTC
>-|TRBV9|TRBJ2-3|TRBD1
CASSGTGDTDTQYF
TGTGCCAGTTCCGGGACAGGGGACACAGATACGCAGTATTTT
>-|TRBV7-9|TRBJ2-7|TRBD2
CASSLQAGGSEQYF
TGTGCCAGCAGCTTACAAGCGGGAGGTAGCGAGCAGTACTTC
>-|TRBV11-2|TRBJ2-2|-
CASSLADTGELFF
TGTGCCAGCAGCTTAGCCGACACCGGGGAGCTGTTTTTT
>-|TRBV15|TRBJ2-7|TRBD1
CATSSDRGHGYEQYF
TGTGCCACCAGCAGTGACAGGGGGCACGGATACGAGCAGTACTTC
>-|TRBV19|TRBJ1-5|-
CASSIDAQNAQPQHF
TGTGCCAGTAGTATAGATGCCCAGAATGCTCAGCCCCAGCATTTT
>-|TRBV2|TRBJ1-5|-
CASRAGLSNQPQHF
TGTGCCAGCAGGGCTGGGCTTAGCAATCAGCCCCAGCATTTT
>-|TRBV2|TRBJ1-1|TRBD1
CASSIGTGFAEAFF
TGTGCCAGCAGTATCGGGACAGGGTTCGCTGAAGCTTTCTTT
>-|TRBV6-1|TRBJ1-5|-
CASTTGNNQPQHF
TGTGCCAGCACTACAGGGAACAATCAGCCCCAGCATTTT
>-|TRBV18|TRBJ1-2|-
CASSPRYQADEGGYTF
TGTGCCAGCTCACCACGGTACCAGGCGGATGAGGGTGGCTACACCTTC
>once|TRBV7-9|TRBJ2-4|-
CASSFSAGENIQYF
TGTGCCAGCAGCTTTAGCGCAGGGGAAAACATTCAGTACTTC